This T cell receptor (beta chain) stems from a study of cytomegalovirus exposure and HLA in healthy donors. The PCR made use of 60 Vbeta and 13 Jbeta primers. The data were produced by immunoSEQ multiplex PCR, yet TCRdb's version contains in-frame clones alone and is incomplete. The sample lists around 200,000 clones; approximately 79% were seen once. J was trimmed by 4 bases and V by 5 bases; bases with no gene match: 1. CDR1 and CDR2 (germline): SNHLY, FYNNEI. This CDR3 comprises 13 residues. Notes on the study in general: Further analysis, carried out later, found HLA-associated TCR beta chains more clonally expanded than equally common other chains. A later analysis linked a missense variant in DCLRE1C to the trimming of TCR beta V and J genes. In an earlier analysis, most TCR beta V segments were productive about 87% or about 30% of the time. Reportedly, a later analysis found an Asian-associated ancestry cluster had fewer N-insertions than the roughly 630-donor mean.

This clone was seen only a few times. The antigen is undetermined. The origin of this receptor is a man over 45 in good health and CMV-seronegative. Material: PBMCs. V gene TRBV2 combines with J gene TRBJ2-1; 8 bases match TRBD2. Here the CDR3 DNA reads TGTGCCAGCAGTACTAGCGGTTACAATGAGCAGTTCTTC. It encodes CASSTSGYNEQFF.